This T cell receptor beta chain was sequenced for a study of T-cell memory formation after mild COVID-19. Germline assignment: CDR1 GTSNPN and CDR2 SVGIG (reference sequence). V shed 0 bases and J shed 0 bases, with 11 bases lying between them. The length of the CDR3 is 15 residues. This clonotype was recorded a few times. One entry per CDR3 protein results from TCRdb running MiXCR on the 5' RACE reads. The table includes over 400,000 distinct CDR3 sequences, less than 25% detected once. This TCR was recovered from an adult woman who had mild COVID-19 (a few samples of this study predate the infection). Cell type and time point are not known. The sequenced sample was PBMCs or a T cell subset sorted from them (not recorded which). The chain recombines TRBV30 with TRBJ1-1; D call uncertain. The CDR3 region has the DNA TGTGCCTGGAGTGTACTGAATGGGGTGAACACTGAAGCTTTCTTT. Residues: CAWSVLNGVNTEAFF.